The entry below gives a single TCR beta chain sequence along with its context. Sequencing used immunoSEQ multiplex PCR; TCRdb keeps in-frame clones, though not all of them. The profile shows several thousand clones, 85% to 90% of them singletons. This entry belongs to a study of blood T cell repertoires in COVID-19. The CDR3 has 14 amino acids. V gave up 5 bases and J gave up 7 bases; unmatched junction bases: 6. Germline V CDR1 and CDR2: SNHLY, FYNNEI. Sequencing was done on a sample of peripheral blood. The chain carries TRBV2 and TRBJ1-1, with TRBD1 identical over 11 bases. The TCR originated in a man aged 60-69 years with acute or convalescent COVID-19. CDR3 in DNA: TGTGCCAGCAGTAGGGACAGGGGGACTGGTGAAGCTTTCTTT. Translation: CASSRDRGTGEAFF. Filled out from reference TRBV2 and TRBJ1-1, the complete variable domain reads EPEVTQTPSHQVTQMGQEVILRCVPISNHLYFYWYRQILGQKVEFLVSFYNNEISEKSEIFDDQFSVERPDGSNFTLKIRSTKLEDSAMYFCASSRDRGTGEAFFGQGTRLTVV.